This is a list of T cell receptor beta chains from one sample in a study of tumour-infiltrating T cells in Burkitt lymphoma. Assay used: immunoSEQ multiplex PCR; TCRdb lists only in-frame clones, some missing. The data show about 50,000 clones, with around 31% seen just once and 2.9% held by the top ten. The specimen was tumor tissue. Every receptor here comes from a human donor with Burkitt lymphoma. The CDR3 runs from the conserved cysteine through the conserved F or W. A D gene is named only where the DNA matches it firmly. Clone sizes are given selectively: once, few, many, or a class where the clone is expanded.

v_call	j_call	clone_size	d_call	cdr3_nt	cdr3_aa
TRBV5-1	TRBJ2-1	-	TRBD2	TGCGCCAGCAGCCGATCATTCAGCGGGGGCGAGCAGTTCTTC	CASSRSFSGGEQFF
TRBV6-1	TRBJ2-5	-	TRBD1	TGTGCCAGCAGAAAACGGGACAGGGGGGATGAGACCCAGTACTTC	CASRKRDRGDETQYF
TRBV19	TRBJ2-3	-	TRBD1	TGTGCCAGTAGTACCCGACAGGGAACTAGCACAGATACGCAGTATTTT	CASSTRQGTSTDTQYF
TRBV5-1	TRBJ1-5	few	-	TGCGCCAGCAGCTTTTACCAGCCCCAGCATTTT	CASSFYQPQHF
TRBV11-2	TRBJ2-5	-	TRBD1	TGTGCCAGCAGCTTAGTGATGGGACAGGGGGCTTGGGAGACCCAGTACTTC	CASSLVMGQGAWETQYF
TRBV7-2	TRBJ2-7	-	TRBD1	TGTGCCAGCAGCTCAAAAGGACAGGGGAAGGGGTACGAGCAGTACTTC	CASSSKGQGKGYEQYF
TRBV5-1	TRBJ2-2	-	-	TGCGCCAGCAGTCCCGACAGGTCGACGGGCGGGGAGCTGTTTTTT	CASSPDRSTGGELFF
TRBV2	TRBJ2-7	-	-	TGTGCCAGCAGTGAAATGGTGGAGCAGTACTTC	CASSEMVEQYF
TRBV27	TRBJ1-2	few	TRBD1	TGTGCCAGCACCACCTTGGGGGGGACAGGGGCTAAAGGCTACACCTTC	CASTTLGGTGAKGYTF
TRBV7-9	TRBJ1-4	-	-	TGTGCCAGCAGGCCCGTTGATGAAAAACTGTTTTTT	CASRPVDEKLFF
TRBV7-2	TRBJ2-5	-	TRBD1	TGTGCCAGCAGCCCGGGACAGGGGGAGACCCAGTACTTC	CASSPGQGETQYF
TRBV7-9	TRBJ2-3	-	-	TGTGCCAGTAACACGGCACAACCCAATACGCAGTATTTT	CASNTAQPNTQYF
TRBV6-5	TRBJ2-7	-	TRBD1	TGTGCCAGCAGTTACTCCGGGACAGGGGACGAGCAGTACTTC	CASSYSGTGDEQYF
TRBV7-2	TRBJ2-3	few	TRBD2	TGTGCCAGCAGCTTAGTCCTAGCGGGGGCCGCTAGCACAGATACGCAGTATTTT	CASSLVLAGAASTDTQYF
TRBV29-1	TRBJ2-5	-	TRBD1	TGCAGCGTTGAAGGGGACAGGGACCTAGAGACCCAGTACTTC	CSVEGDRDLETQYF
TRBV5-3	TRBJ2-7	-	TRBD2	TGTGCCAGAAGCTTGGATTGGCGGGGGTTCTCCTACGAGCAGTACTTC	CARSLDWRGFSYEQYF
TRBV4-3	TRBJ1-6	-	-	TGCGCCAGCAGCCAAGTAATGGGGAATAATTCACCCCTCCACTTT	CASSQVMGNNSPLHF
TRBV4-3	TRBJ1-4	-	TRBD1	TGCGCCAGCAGCCGAAAGGGACAGGGTTATGAAAAACTGTTTTTT	CASSRKGQGYEKLFF
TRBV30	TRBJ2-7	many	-	TGTGCCTGGAGTGTACTTCCCTACGAGCAGTACTTC	CAWSVLPYEQYF
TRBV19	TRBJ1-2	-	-	TGTGCCAGTAGTATATTGGGGTATGGCTACACCTTC	CASSILGYGYTF
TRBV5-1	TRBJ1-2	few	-	TGCGCCAGCAGCTTGGGGGGTTCGTTAACTGGAGGCTACACCTTC	CASSLGGSLTGGYTF
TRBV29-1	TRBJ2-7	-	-	TGCAGCGTTCCCTCCCAGGGCACCTACGAGCAGTACTTC	CSVPSQGTYEQYF
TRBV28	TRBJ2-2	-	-	TGTGCCAGCAGTTTGGGACAGAACACCGGGGAGCTGTTTTTT	CASSLGQNTGELFF
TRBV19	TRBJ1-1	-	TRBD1	TGTGCCAGTAGGGGGACAGGTGTGGAAGCTTTCTTT	CASRGTGVEAFF
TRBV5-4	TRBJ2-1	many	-	TGTGCCAGCAGCGCGGCGGGGCGGGGCAACAATGAGCAGTTCTTC	CASSAAGRGNNEQFF
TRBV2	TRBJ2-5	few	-	TGTGCCAGCAGTGTGGGGAAGACTAGGGAGTACTTC	CASSVGKTREYF
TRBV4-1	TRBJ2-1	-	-	TGCGCCAGCAGTCCAAGCCCCGGATCAGCTTACAATGAGCAGTTCTTC	CASSPSPGSAYNEQFF
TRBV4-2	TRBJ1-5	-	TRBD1	TGTGCCAGCAGCCAAGGGAACAGGGGGCACCAGCCCCAGCATTTT	CASSQGNRGHQPQHF
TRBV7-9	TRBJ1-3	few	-	TGTGCCAGCCTCCGCGGGACCCTTTGGAACACCATATATTTT	CASLRGTLWNTIYF
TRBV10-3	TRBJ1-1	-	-	TGTGCCATCAGTGAGAACGTCAACACTGAAGCTTTCTTT	CAISENVNTEAFF
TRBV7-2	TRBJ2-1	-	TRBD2	TGTGCCAGCAGCTCCCCGACTAGCGGGGGTCCCTACAATGAGCAGTTCTTC	CASSSPTSGGPYNEQFF
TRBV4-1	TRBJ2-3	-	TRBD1	TGCGCCAGCAGCCAGAGGACAGGGATTTCCACAGATACGCAGTATTTT	CASSQRTGISTDTQYF
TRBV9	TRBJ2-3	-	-	TGTGCCAGCAGCGTAGCTAGGGACCGGGGCACAGATACGCAGTATTTT	CASSVARDRGTDTQYF